This T cell receptor (beta chain) was sequenced for a study of regulatory T cells in long-lasting Graves disease. Findings of the study overall: Persistent disease was associated with favored TRBV28 usage and with favored use of TRBJ1-2 and TRBJ2-5.

Time point of the sample: newly diagnosed GD, antithyroid drugs for less than 3 months. Following extraction of RNA from PBMCs, that RNA was used to make the TCR library. Researchers made TCR beta libraries by using iRepertoire HTBI primers and running Arm-PCR on CDR3 regions. How the authors handled the data: Throughout the samples, researchers identified roughly 57 TRBV and some 13 TRBJ segments. TCRdb reprocessed the multiplex PCR reads with MiXCR, giving one entry per CDR3 protein. TCRdb, not the original authors, processed these V and J calls. Of about 620,000 distinct CDR3 sequences in the sample, under 20% were seen once. Germline V gene data show CDR1 as SSHAT and CDR2 as FNYEAQ (reference sequence). This CDR3 has 15 amino acids. This clonotype was found a few times. Its antigen is unknown. Sequence at one end of the junction differs from germline and may be a read error. The sample was also reused in another study, on T cells in Graves' hyperthyroidism and ophthalmopathy.

The receptor was isolated from a woman under 40 with Graves disease. The sequencing here drew on peripheral blood mononuclear cells (PBMCs), taken at new diagnosis, from a patient treated with antithyroid drugs. The chain is built from TRBV7-7 and TRBJ2-1; maybe TRBD2 (6 bases). The CDR3 loop reads CASSFGPGAGNEQFF. The CDR3 DNA reads as TGTGCTAGCAGCTTTGGACCGGGAGCGGGCAATGAGCAGTTCTTC.